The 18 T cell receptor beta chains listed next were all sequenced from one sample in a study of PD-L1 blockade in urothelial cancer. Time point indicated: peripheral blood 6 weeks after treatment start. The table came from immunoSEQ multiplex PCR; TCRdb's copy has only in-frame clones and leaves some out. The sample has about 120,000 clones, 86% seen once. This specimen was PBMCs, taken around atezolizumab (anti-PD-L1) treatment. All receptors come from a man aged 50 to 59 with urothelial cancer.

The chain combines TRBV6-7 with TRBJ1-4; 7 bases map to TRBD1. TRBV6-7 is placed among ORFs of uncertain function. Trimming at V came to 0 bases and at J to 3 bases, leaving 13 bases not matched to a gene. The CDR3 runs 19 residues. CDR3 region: CASSYSLQGGKGANEKLFF. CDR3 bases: TGTGCCAGCAGTTACTCGTTGCAGGGGGGTAAAGGGGCTAATGAAAAACTGTTTTTT.

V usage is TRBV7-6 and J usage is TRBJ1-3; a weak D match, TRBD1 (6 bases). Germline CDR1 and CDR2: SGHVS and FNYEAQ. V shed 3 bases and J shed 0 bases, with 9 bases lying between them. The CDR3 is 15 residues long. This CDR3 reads CASSFQGFSGNTIYF. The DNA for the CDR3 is TGTGCCAGCAGCTTCCAGGGGTTCTCTGGAAACACCATATATTTT. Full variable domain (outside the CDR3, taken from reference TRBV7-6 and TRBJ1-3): GAGVSQSPRYKVTKRGQDVALRCDPISGHVSLYWYRQALGQGPEFLTYFNYEAQQDKSGLPNDRFSAERPEGSISTLTIQRTEQRDSAMYRCASSFQGFSGNTIYFGEGSWLTVV.

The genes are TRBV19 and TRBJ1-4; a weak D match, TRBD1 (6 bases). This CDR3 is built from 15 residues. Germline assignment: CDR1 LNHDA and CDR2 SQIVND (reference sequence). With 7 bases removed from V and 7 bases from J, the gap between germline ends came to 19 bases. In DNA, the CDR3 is TGTGCCAGTACCTCCGACTCGGCAGGGGCTGAAAAACTGTTTTTT. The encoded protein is CASTSDSAGAEKLFF. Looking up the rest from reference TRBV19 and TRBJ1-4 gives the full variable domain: DGGITQSPKYLFRKEGQNVTLSCEQNLNHDAMYWYRQDPGQGLRLIYYSQIVNDFQKGDIAEGYSVSREKKESFPLTVTSAQKNPTAFYLCASTSDSAGAEKLFFGSGTQLSVL.

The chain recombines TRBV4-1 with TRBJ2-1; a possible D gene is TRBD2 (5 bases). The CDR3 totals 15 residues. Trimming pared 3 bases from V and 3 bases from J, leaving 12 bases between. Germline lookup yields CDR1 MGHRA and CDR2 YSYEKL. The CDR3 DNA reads TGCGCCAGCAGCCACGGGCTGGGGAGCTACAATGAGCAGTTCTTC. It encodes CASSHGLGSYNEQFF.

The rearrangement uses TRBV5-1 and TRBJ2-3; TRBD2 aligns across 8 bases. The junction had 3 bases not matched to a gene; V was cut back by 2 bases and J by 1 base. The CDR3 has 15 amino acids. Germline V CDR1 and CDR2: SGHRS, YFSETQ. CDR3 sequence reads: CASSFSGDRTDTQYF. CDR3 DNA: TGCGCCAGCAGCTTTAGCGGGGATCGCACAGATACGCAGTATTTT.

The CDR3 DNA sequence: TGTGCCAGTACGGGACAGTTTAGCAATCAGCCCCAGCATTTT. The encoded protein is CASTGQFSNQPQHF. The J gene is TRBJ1-5, the V gene TRBV19; 7 bases align to TRBD1. Germline trimming cut 7 bases from V and 0 bases from J; bases unmatched to any gene: 3. The CDR3 runs to 14 residues. Germline V gene sequence: CDR1 LNHDA, CDR2 SQIVND (reference sequence).

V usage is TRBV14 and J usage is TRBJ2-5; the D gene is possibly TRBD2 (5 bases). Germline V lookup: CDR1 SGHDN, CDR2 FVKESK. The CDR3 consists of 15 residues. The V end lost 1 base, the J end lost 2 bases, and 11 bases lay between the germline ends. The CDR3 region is CASSQARARQETQYF. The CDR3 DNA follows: TGTGCCAGCAGCCAAGCGAGGGCCAGGCAAGAGACCCAGTACTTC.

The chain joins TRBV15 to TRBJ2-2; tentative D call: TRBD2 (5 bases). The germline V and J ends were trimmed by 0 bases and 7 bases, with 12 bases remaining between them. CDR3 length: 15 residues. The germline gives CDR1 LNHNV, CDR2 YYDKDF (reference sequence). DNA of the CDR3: TGTGCCACCAGCAGAGAGCGTCGGGGATTCGGGGAGCTGTTTTTT. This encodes CATSRERRGFGELFF. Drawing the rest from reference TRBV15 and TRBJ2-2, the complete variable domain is DAMVIQNPRYQVTQFGKPVTLSCSQTLNHNVMYWYQQKSSQAPKLLFHYYDKDFNNEADTPDNFQSRRPNTSFCFLDIRSPGLGDTAMYLCATSRERRGFGELFFGEGSRLTVL.

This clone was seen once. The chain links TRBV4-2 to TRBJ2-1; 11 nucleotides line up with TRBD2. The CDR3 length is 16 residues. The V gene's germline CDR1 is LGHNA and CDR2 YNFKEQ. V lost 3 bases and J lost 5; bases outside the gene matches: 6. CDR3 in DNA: TGTGCCAGCAGCCACAGACTAGCGGGAACAAACAATGAGCAGTTCTTC. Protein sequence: CASSHRLAGTNNEQFF.

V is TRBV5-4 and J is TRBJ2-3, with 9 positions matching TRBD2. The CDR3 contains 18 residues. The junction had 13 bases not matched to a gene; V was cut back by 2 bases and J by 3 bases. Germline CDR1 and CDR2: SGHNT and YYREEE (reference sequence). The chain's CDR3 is CASSFPAGGPEVTDTQYF. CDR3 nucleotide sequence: TGTGCCAGCAGCTTCCCGGCGGGAGGGCCAGAAGTAACAGATACGCAGTATTTT.

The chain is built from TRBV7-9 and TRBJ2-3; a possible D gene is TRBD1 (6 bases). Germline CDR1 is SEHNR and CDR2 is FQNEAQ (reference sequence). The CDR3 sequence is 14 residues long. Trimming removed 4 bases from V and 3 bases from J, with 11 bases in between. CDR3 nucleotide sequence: TGTGCCAGCAGCTCCGGGACATTTACAGATACGCAGTATTTT. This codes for CASSSGTFTDTQYF.

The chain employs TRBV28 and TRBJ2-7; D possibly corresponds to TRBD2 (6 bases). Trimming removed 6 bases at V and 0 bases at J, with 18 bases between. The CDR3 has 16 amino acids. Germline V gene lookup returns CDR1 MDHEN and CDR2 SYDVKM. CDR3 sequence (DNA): TGTGCCAGCAGCCCCTCCGGGACTCTAACCTCCTACGAGCAGTACTTC. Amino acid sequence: CASSPSGTLTSYEQYF. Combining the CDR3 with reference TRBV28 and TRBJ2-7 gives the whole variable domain DVKVTQSSRYLVKRTGEKVFLECVQDMDHENMFWYRQDPGLGLRLIYFSYDVKMKEKGDIPEGYSVSREKKERFSLILESASTNQTSMYLCASSPSGTLTSYEQYFGPGTRLTVT.

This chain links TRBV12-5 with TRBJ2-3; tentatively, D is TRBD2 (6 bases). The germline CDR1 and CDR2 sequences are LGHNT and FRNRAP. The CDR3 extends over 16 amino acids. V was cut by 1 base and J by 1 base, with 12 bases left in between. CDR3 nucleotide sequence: TGTGCTAGTGGTTTGGGAAGCGGGCCCGGCACAGATACGCAGTATTTT. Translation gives CASGLGSGPGTDTQYF.

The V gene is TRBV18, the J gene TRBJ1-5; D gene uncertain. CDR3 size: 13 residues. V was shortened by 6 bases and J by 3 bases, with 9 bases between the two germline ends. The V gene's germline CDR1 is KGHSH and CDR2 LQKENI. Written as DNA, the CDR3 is TGTGCCAGCTCCATACAAGACAATCAGCCCCAGCATTTT. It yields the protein CASSIQDNQPQHF. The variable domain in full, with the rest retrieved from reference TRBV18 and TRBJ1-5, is NAGVMQNPRHLVRRRGQEARLRCSPMKGHSHVYWYRQLPEEGLKFMVYLQKENIIDESGMPKERFSAEFPKEGPSILRIQQVVRGDSAAYFCASSIQDNQPQHFGDGTRLSIL.

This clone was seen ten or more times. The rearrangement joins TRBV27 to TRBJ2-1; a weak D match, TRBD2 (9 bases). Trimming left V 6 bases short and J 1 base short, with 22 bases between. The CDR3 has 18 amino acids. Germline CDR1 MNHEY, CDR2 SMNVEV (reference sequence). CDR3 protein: CASRLGTGLAGSYNEQFF. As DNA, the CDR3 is TGTGCCAGCAGACTAGGGACAGGCCTAGCGGGATCCTACAATGAGCAGTTCTTC.

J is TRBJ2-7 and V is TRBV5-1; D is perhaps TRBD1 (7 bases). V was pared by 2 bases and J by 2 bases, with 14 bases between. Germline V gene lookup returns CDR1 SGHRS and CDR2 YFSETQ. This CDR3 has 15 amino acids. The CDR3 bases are TGCGCCAGCAGCTTAACGACAGGGAGGACCTACGAGCAGTACTTC. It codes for CASSLTTGRTYEQYF. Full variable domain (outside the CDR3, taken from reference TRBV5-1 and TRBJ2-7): KAGVTQTPRYLIKTRGQQVTLSCSPISGHRSVSWYQQTPGQGLQFLFEYFSETQRNKGNFPGRFSGRQFSNSRSEMNVSTLELGDSALYLCASSLTTGRTYEQYFGPGTRLTVT.

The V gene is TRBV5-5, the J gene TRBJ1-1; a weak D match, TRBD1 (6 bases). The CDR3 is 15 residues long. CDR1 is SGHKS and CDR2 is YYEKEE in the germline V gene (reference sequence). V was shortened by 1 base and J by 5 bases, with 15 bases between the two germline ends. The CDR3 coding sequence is TGTGCCAGCAGCTTGTATCAGGACAGAAGGACTGAAGCTTTCTTT. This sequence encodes CASSLYQDRRTEAFF. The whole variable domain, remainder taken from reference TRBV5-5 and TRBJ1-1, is DAGVTQSPTHLIKTRGQQVTLRCSPISGHKSVSWYQQVLGQGPQFIFQYYEKEERGRGNFPDRFSARQFPNYSSELNVNALLLGDSALYLCASSLYQDRRTEAFFGQGTRLTVV.

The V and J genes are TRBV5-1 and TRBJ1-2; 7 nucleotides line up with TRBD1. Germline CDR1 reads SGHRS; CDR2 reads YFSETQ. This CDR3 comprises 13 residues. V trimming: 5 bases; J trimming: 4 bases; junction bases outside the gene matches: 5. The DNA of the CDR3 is TGCGCCAGCAGAGCCGGGACAGTCTATGGCTACACCTTC. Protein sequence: CASRAGTVYGYTF.